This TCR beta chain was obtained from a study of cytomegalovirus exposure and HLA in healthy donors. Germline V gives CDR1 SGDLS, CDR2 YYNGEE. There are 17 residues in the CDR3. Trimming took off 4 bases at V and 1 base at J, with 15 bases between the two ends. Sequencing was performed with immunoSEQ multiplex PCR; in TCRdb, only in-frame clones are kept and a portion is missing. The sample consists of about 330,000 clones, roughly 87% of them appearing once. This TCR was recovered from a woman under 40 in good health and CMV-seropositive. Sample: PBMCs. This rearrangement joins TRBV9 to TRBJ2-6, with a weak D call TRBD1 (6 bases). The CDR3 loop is CASSPWTVLSGANVLTF. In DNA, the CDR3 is TGTGCCAGCAGCCCATGGACAGTACTATCTGGGGCCAACGTCCTGACTTTC.